The 14 T cell receptor beta chains below come from one sample, sequenced in a study of T-cell memory formation after mild COVID-19. MiXCR, applied by TCRdb to the 5' RACE reads, yields one record per CDR3 protein. The top ten clones hold around 13% of a sample with some 120,000 distinct CDR3 sequences, approximately 15% of them seen once. Sequenced material: PBMCs or a T cell subset sorted from them (not recorded which). Every receptor here comes from an adult woman who had mild COVID-19 (a few samples of this study predate the infection). Cell type and time point are not known.

J is TRBJ2-3 and V is TRBV11-1; D gene ambiguous. Germline assignment: CDR1 SGHAT and CDR2 FQDESV (reference sequence). V was shortened by 0 bases and J by 3 bases, with 10 bases between the two germline ends. There are 15 residues in the CDR3. This chain's CDR3 is CASSLAGQTTDTQYF. The CDR3 DNA sequence: TGTGCCAGCAGCTTAGCAGGGCAGACTACAGATACGCAGTATTTT.

The genes are TRBV10-3 and TRBJ2-5; weak D call: TRBD2 (5 bases). Germline assignment: CDR1 ENHRY and CDR2 SYGVKD. The CDR3 length is 15 residues. Deletions cut 5 bases from V and 2 bases from J, with 15 bases between. The CDR3 bases are TGTGCCATCAGTTTCGGTGAGGGTGAGCAAGAGACCCAGTACTTC. It encodes CAISFGEGEQETQYF.

The chain has TRBV3-1 and TRBJ2-5, with D tentatively TRBD2 (7 bases). Germline V CDR1 and CDR2: LGHDT, YNNKEL (reference sequence). Trimming shortened V by 4 bases and J by 5 bases, and 14 bases separated the two germline ends. This CDR3 has 14 residues. The CDR3 reads CASSLPGGFETQYF. CDR3 nucleotide sequence: TGTGCCAGCAGCCTTCCGGGGGGCTTTGAGACCCAGTACTTC.

DNA for the CDR3: TGCGCCAGCAGCTACGGGACTAGCGGGGATTATGAGCAGTTCTTC. Encoded protein: CASSYGTSGDYEQFF. V is TRBV5-1 and J is TRBJ2-1; the match to TRBD2 covers 13 bases. Per germline, CDR1 SGHRS and CDR2 YFSETQ. CDR3 length: 15 amino acids. V was pared by 3 bases and J by 8 bases, with 5 bases of the junction left unmatched. Together with reference TRBV5-1 and TRBJ2-1, the CDR3 gives the full variable domain: KAGVTQTPRYLIKTRGQQVTLSCSPISGHRSVSWYQQTPGQGLQFLFEYFSETQRNKGNFPGRFSGRQFSNSRSEMNVSTLELGDSALYLCASSYGTSGDYEQFFGPGTRLTVL.

This rearrangement joins TRBV12-3 or TRBV12-4 to TRBJ2-7, with 10 bases aligning to TRBD1. The CDR3 covers 15 residues. J was trimmed by 7 bases and V by 3 bases; bases with no gene match: 9. CDR3: CASSLLGTGEGEQYF. CDR3 nucleotide sequence: TGTGCCAGCAGTTTGCTTGGGACAGGGGAAGGAGAGCAGTACTTC.

This clonotype appeared a few times. This rearrangement joins TRBV5-1 to TRBJ1-1, with D possibly being TRBD1 (5 bases). Between the trimmed V and J ends, which lost 6 bases and 5 bases, there was a span of 14 bases. Germline-derived CDR1 and CDR2 are SGHRS and YFSETQ. The CDR3 is 13 amino acids. CDR3 protein: CASMLGEGTEAFF. The CDR3 DNA reads TGCGCCAGCATGTTAGGGGAAGGGACTGAAGCTTTCTTT.

The J gene is TRBJ2-2, the V gene TRBV7-3; 12 nucleotides match TRBD2. The CDR3 is made up of 18 amino acids. The J segment lost 5 bases and the V segment lost 5 bases, leaving 12 bases of the junction unmatched. CDR1 SGHTA and CDR2 FQGTGA come from the germline V gene. The CDR3 sequence: CASSLQTTSGRKTGELFF. For the CDR3, the DNA is TGTGCCAGCAGCCTTCAGACGACTAGCGGGAGAAAAACCGGGGAGCTGTTTTTT.

The sample holds a few counts of this clonotype. The rearrangement joins TRBV12-3 or TRBV12-4 to TRBJ2-1; the D is unclear. Deletions cut 6 bases from V and 0 bases from J, with 9 bases between. CDR3 size: 14 residues. CDR3 bases: TGTGCCAGCAGCCAGGACGTCTCCTACAATGAGCAGTTCTTC. Translating gives CASSQDVSYNEQFF.

CDR3 bases: TGTGCCAGCAGCCAAGGGTTCCAAGAGACCCAGTACTTC. Translation gives CASSQGFQETQYF. The chain carries TRBV3-1 and TRBJ2-5; no firm D call. The ends were cut back, 1 base at V and 1 base at J, with 4 bases in the middle. From germline, CDR1 is LGHDT and CDR2 YNNKEL (reference sequence). The CDR3 has 13 amino acids.

Many counts were recorded for this clonotype. The gene calls are TRBV6-6 and TRBJ2-7, with TRBD2 matching over 8 bases. V trimming: 6 bases; J trimming: 4 bases; junction bases outside the gene matches: 2. Germline V gene lookup returns CDR1 MNHNY and CDR2 SVGAGI (reference sequence). This CDR3 region has 12 residues. CDR3 bases: TGTGCCAGCAGCCCTAGCGGGTACGAGCAGTACTTC. Encoded protein: CASSPSGYEQYF.

This clonotype was counted a few times. The rearrangement uses TRBV6-6 and TRBJ2-3; 8 nucleotides match TRBD2. J lost 2 bases, V lost 1 base, and 8 bases had no gene match. CDR3 length: 17 amino acids. Germline lookup yields CDR1 MNHNY and CDR2 SVGAGI (reference sequence). CDR3 nucleotide sequence: TGTGCCAGCAGTTACTGGGGTAGCGGGGATTCCACAGATACGCAGTATTTT. It encodes CASSYWGSGDSTDTQYF.

This clonotype was picked up many times. J is TRBJ2-1 and V is TRBV12-3 or TRBV12-4, with 8 bases that match TRBD2. Losses at the gene ends were 6 bases for V and 8 bases for J; bases not matched to a gene: 15. The CDR3 totals 16 residues. In DNA form, the CDR3 reads TGTGCCAGCAGCATAGCAGGGCGGGGGGCGCGGGATGAGCAGTTCTTC. It is translated as CASSIAGRGARDEQFF.

V usage is TRBV20-1 and J usage is TRBJ1-1; D is unclear. CDR1 is DFQATT and CDR2 is SNEGSKA in the germline V gene (reference sequence). The CDR3 has 10 amino acids. The CDR3 nucleotides read TGCGCCCCAGGAAACACTGAAGCTTTCTTT. Its translation is CAPGNTEAFF.

This clonotype has more than one count but fewer than ten. The V call is TRBV7-2, the J call TRBJ2-1; D is perhaps TRBD1 (5 bases). This CDR3 contains 13 residues. V lost 5 bases, J lost 13 bases, and 18 bases lay in between. Germline assignment: CDR1 SGHTA and CDR2 FQGNSA. CDR3 region: CASSPAEGAVQFF. The CDR3 DNA is TGTGCCAGCAGCCCCGCGGAAGGGGCGGTCCAGTTCTTC.